What follows are 8 T cell receptor beta chains derived from one specimen sequenced in a study of T cells in localized non-small cell lung cancer. Here immunoSEQ multiplex PCR was the method, and the copy in TCRdb shows in-frame clones only, minus some. The sample holds about 39,000 clones; 75% to 85% are singletons and the top ten take approximately 35%. The sequencing here drew on PBMCs, taken before any cancer treatment. These TCRs come from a woman aged 40 to 75 with stage II squamous cell lung carcinoma.

This clone was detected a few times. V gene TRBV27 combines with J gene TRBJ2-7; D remains ambiguous. Germline CDR1 reads MNHEY; CDR2 reads SMNVEV (reference sequence). This CDR3 has 13 amino acids. Deletions cut 2 bases from V and 2 bases from J, with 7 bases between. The CDR3 bases are TGTGCCAGCAGTTTAGCTCCTACCTACGAGCAGTACTTC. Amino acids: CASSLAPTYEQYF.

This clone has only a few counts. The V gene is TRBV21-1, the J gene TRBJ2-7. TRBV21-1 is a pseudogene locus. This CDR3 contains 18 residues. The CDR3: CASSKEADGFRDGYEQYF. The CDR3 DNA reads TGTGCCAGCAGCAAAGAGGCTGACGGTTTCCGGGACGGCTACGAGCAGTACTTC.

The rearrangement joins TRBV6-6 to TRBJ2-5; 10 positions match TRBD2. J was trimmed by 3 bases and V by 4 bases; bases with no gene match: 5. The V gene's germline CDR1 is MNHNY and CDR2 SVGAGI (reference sequence). This CDR3 spans 15 amino acids. CDR3 protein: CASSLAGGRKETQYF. CDR3 in DNA: TGTGCCAGCAGTTTAGCGGGGGGTCGAAAAGAGACCCAGTACTTC.

The V call is TRBV6-6, the J call TRBJ2-7; possible D gene TRBD2, 6 bases. Looked up from germline, CDR1 is MNHNY and CDR2 is SVGAGI (reference sequence). The CDR3 runs 13 residues. V dropped 6 bases and J dropped 5 bases, with 14 bases sitting between them. CDR3 sequence reads: CASSPGGGNEQYF. The CDR3 region has the DNA TGTGCCAGCAGCCCCGGTGGGGGGAACGAGCAGTACTTC.

The V gene is TRBV19, the J gene TRBJ2-7; 9 bases align to TRBD1. CDR3 length: 13 amino acids. The germline V gene has CDR1 LNHDA and CDR2 SQIVND (reference sequence). The V gene end was trimmed by 10 bases and the J gene end by 3 bases; junction bases not matched to a gene: 7. This CDR3 is CATLETGGYEQYF. In DNA, the CDR3 is TGTGCCACTCTAGAGACAGGGGGCTACGAGCAGTACTTC. Full variable domain (outside the CDR3, taken from reference TRBV19 and TRBJ2-7): DGGITQSPKYLFRKEGQNVTLSCEQNLNHDAMYWYRQDPGQGLRLIYYSQIVNDFQKGDIAEGYSVSREKKESFPLTVTSAQKNPTAFYLCATLETGGYEQYFGPGTRLTVT.

The rearrangement joins TRBV6-5 to TRBJ2-3, with 12 positions matching TRBD2. The CDR3 covers 16 residues. V dropped 2 bases and J dropped 7; count of bases not matched to a gene: 7. The V gene's germline CDR1 is MNHEY and CDR2 SVGAGI. Here the CDR3 DNA reads TGTGCCAGCAGTTACCGACTAGCGGGGGCGGGAAATACGCAGTATTTT. Its translation is CASSYRLAGAGNTQYF.

This rearrangement joins TRBV19 to TRBJ1-5, with a weak D call TRBD1 (5 bases). Germline loops: CDR1 LNHDA, CDR2 SQIVND (reference sequence). CDR3 size: 14 residues. Trimming removed 8 bases at V and 2 bases at J, with 13 bases between. The CDR3 DNA follows: TGTGCCAGTGGGGCCCGCGGGGGCAATCAGCCCCAGCATTTT. It is translated as CASGARGGNQPQHF. The full variable domain, in which reference TRBV19 and TRBJ1-5 provide the parts outside the CDR3, is DGGITQSPKYLFRKEGQNVTLSCEQNLNHDAMYWYRQDPGQGLRLIYYSQIVNDFQKGDIAEGYSVSREKKESFPLTVTSAQKNPTAFYLCASGARGGNQPQHFGDGTRLSIL.

The chain uses TRBV5-1 and TRBJ2-7; D is ambiguous. Trimming shortened V by 0 bases and J by 3 bases, and 7 bases separated the two germline ends. There are 13 residues in the CDR3. CDR1 and CDR2 (germline): SGHRS, YFSETQ. As DNA, the CDR3 is TGCGCCAGCAGCTTGGAGCTCGGCTACGAGCAGTACTTC. Protein product: CASSLELGYEQYF.